This T cell receptor beta chain was captured in a study of cytomegalovirus exposure and HLA in healthy donors. Healthy bone marrow donors made up the donors. Donors were nominally healthy when sampled, though unrecorded immune exposures were likely. 13 Jbeta primers and 60 Vbeta primers were used for the PCR. Original analysis: Later, an analysis found roughly 80 million unique TCR beta chains, and around 12 million of these were shared. Sequencing used immunoSEQ multiplex PCR; TCRdb keeps in-frame clones, though not all of them. V and J calls and clone size are copied from that table; D and trimming were computed from the DNA. The sample includes around 190,000 clones. CDR1 is LNHDA, CDR2 SQIVND, per germline (reference sequence). V was pared by 5 bases and J by 6 bases, with 7 bases of the junction left unmatched. The CDR3 length is 14 residues.

Material for sequencing was PBMCs. V is TRBV19 and J is TRBJ1-5, with 7 bases aligning to TRBD1. The TCR sequence derives from a woman aged 25-40 years in good health and CMV-seropositive. CDR3 sequence reads: CASSSRGPSQPQHF. Here the CDR3 DNA reads TGTGCCAGTAGTTCAAGGGGGCCCAGTCAGCCCCAGCATTTT.